These T cell receptor beta chains were read from a single sample in a study of blood T cell repertoires in COVID-19. Sequencing used immunoSEQ multiplex PCR; TCRdb keeps in-frame clones, though not all of them. Of 200,000 to 250,000 clones listed, roughly 84% are singletons. Specimen: PBMCs or T cells enriched from blood (not recorded which). Source of these receptors: a man in his thirties or forties in a cohort exposed to, infected with or recovered from COVID-19 (not recorded which). Each CDR3 is given with its conserved first and last residue. A D gene is named only where the DNA matches it firmly.

>TRBJ1-1|NA|TRBV29-1
CSAGDKKAFF
TGCAGCGCGGGGGACAAAAAAGCTTTCTTT
>TRBJ2-2|NA|TRBV5-8
CASSTRTITRELFF
TGTGCCAGCAGCACCCGGACTATCACGAGGGAGCTGTTTTTT
>TRBJ1-5|NA|TRBV18
CASSQNPDQPQHF
TGTGCCAGCTCACAAAACCCGGATCAGCCCCAGCATTTT
>TRBJ2-7|NA|TRBV9
CASSDRTGNEQYF
TGTGCCAGCAGCGACAGAACAGGGAACGAGCAGTACTTC
>TRBJ2-1|NA|TRBV5-1
CASSLVGASSYNEQFF
TGCGCCAGCAGCTTGGTGGGGGCCAGTTCCTACAATGAGCAGTTCTTC
>TRBJ1-1|TRBD1|TRBV2
CASSETTGGFTEAFF
TGTGCCAGCAGTGAAACGACAGGGGGATTCACTGAAGCTTTCTTT
>TRBJ1-2|NA|TRBV29-1
CSAYSGDGYTF
TGCAGCGCTTATTCAGGGGACGGCTACACCTTC
>TRBJ1-1|TRBD1|TRBV27
CASLQPGGPRRAFF
TGTGCCAGCTTACAGCCAGGGGGACCCAGGCGGGCTTTCTTT
>TRBJ1-1|NA|TRBV5-1
CASSFRGGTEAFF
TGCGCCAGCAGCTTTCGAGGAGGGACTGAAGCTTTCTTT
>TRBJ2-5|TRBD2|TRBV4-3
CASSQTSTETQYF
TGCGCCAGCAGCCAGACTAGCACCGAGACCCAGTACTTC
>TRBJ2-6|NA|TRBV24-1
CATSTARSGANVLTF
TGTGCCACCAGTACCGCGCGCTCTGGGGCCAACGTCCTGACTTTC
>TRBJ2-1|NA|TRBV27
CASRVRDLSYNEQFF
TGTGCCAGCAGGGTAAGGGACTTGTCGTACAATGAGCAGTTCTTC
>TRBJ2-1|TRBD2|TRBV28
CASNTLSSGSAYNEQFF
TGTGCCAGCAACACTCTCTCTAGCGGGAGCGCCTACAATGAGCAGTTCTTC
>TRBJ1-6|NA|TRBV6-6
CASTPDRNNSPLHF
TGTGCCAGCACCCCGGACAGAAATAATTCACCCCTCCACTTT
>TRBJ1-1|TRBD1|TRBV11-2
CASSPGTGGTEAFF
TGTGCCAGCAGCCCTGGGACAGGGGGGACTGAAGCTTTCTTT
>TRBJ1-6|TRBD1|TRBV9
CASSVVGTDSPLHF
TGTGCCAGCAGCGTAGTGGGGACAGATTCACCCCTCCACTTT
>TRBJ2-3|TRBD2|TRBV6-5
CASNQAGVIDTQYF
TGTGCCAGCAACCAAGCGGGAGTAATAGATACGCAGTATTTT